This TCR beta chain was documented in a study of T cells in Graves' hyperthyroidism and ophthalmopathy. General observations from the study: Blood shared most expanded thyroid clonotypes above 0.001.

This clonotype came up a few times. Its specificity is not known. Stability of Graves' hyperthyroidism was defined as absent ophthalmopathy progression within 18 months. Clinical symptoms, serum thyroxine, TRAb, thyroid ultrasound and orbital computed tomography established diagnosis. CDR3 length: 16 residues. Germline V gene lookup returns CDR1 SGHRS and CDR2 YFSETQ. Trimming stripped 3 bases from V and 0 bases from J, with 12 bases between. From RNA transcripts, TCR beta CDR3 regions were amplified. When the TCR CDR3 underwent first-round RT-PCR, the HTBI primer set was used. TCRdb re-called the multiplex PCR reads through MiXCR, storing one row per CDR3 protein. Found here are roughly 290,000 distinct CDR3 sequences, approximately 14% of them singletons; the top ten hold roughly 8.2%.

This receptor was identified in a woman aged 40 to 50 with Graves' hyperthyroidism. The specimen sequenced was blood. This rearrangement joins TRBV5-1 to TRBJ1-4, with D unresolved. The CDR3 coding sequence is TGCGCCAGCAGCTGGACCCCGACTTCAACTAATGAAAAACTGTTTTTT. This encodes CASSWTPTSTNEKLFF.